This entry lists 30 T cell receptor beta chains sequenced from one sample in a study of graft-versus-host responses after intestinal transplantation. The antigens for these receptors are not known. Only in-frame clones appear in the TCRdb table, and some are missing; sequencing was by immunoSEQ multiplex PCR. The sample shows 140,000 or so clones, 80% to 95% of them seen only once. Sequencing was performed on unstimulated CD4+ T cells sorted from spleen or lymph node cells, taken before intestinal transplant. These receptors were obtained from a human donor who received an intestinal transplant.

This chain uses TRBV4-3 with TRBJ2-2, with D possibly being TRBD2 (5 bases). This CDR3 region has 19 residues. Trimming left V 1 base short and J 0 bases short, with 18 bases between. The germline V gene has CDR1 LGHNA and CDR2 YSLEER. The CDR3 is CASSQVIQRFAANTGELFF. CDR3 coding DNA: TGCGCCAGCAGCCAAGTTATTCAGCGGTTTGCCGCGAACACCGGGGAGCTGTTTTTT.

The V and J genes are TRBV6-5 and TRBJ1-1, with D perhaps TRBD1 (5 bases). Germline V gene lookup returns CDR1 MNHEY and CDR2 SVGAGI. This CDR3 is 13 amino acids long. Trimming took off 6 bases at V and 9 bases at J, with 17 bases between the two ends. CDR3 region: CASREHRTSQAFF. The DNA of the CDR3 is TGTGCCAGCAGAGAGCACCGGACATCACAAGCTTTCTTT.

The chain carries TRBV10-3 and TRBJ2-5, with D uncertain. Looked up from germline, CDR1 is ENHRY and CDR2 is SYGVKD. The CDR3 consists of 12 residues. Trimming took off 0 bases at V and 5 bases at J, with 4 bases between the two ends. The CDR3 DNA follows: TGTGCCATCAGTGAGTCACGGGAGACCCAGTACTTC. Translating gives CAISESRETQYF.

The V and J genes are TRBV6-1 and TRBJ1-1, with D maybe TRBD1 (5 bases). V was clipped by 1 base and J by 1 base, with 7 bases between them. CDR3 length: 14 amino acids. Germline V lookup: CDR1 MNHNS, CDR2 SASEGT. In nucleotides, the CDR3 is TGTGCCAGCAGTGAAGTGGGGGGGAACACTGAAGCTTTCTTT. It translates to CASSEVGGNTEAFF.

This clone was picked up one time. The chain uses TRBV10-3 and TRBJ2-5; possibly TRBD1 for D (5 bases). Per the germline V gene, CDR1 is ENHRY and CDR2 is SYGVKD. V dropped 0 bases and J dropped 7 bases, with 12 bases sitting between them. The length of the CDR3 is 14 residues. CDR3 sequence: CAISESGRAATQYF. As DNA, the CDR3 is TGTGCCATCAGTGAGTCAGGCAGGGCGGCGACCCAGTACTTC.

The chain joins TRBV11-2 to TRBJ1-5; weak D call: TRBD1 (6 bases). This CDR3 has 15 amino acids. Germline assignment: CDR1 SGHAT and CDR2 FQNNGV. V was shortened by 5 bases and J by 3 bases, with 14 bases between the two germline ends. Here the CDR3 DNA reads TGTGCCAGCAGCCCCGGGGGGCAGTTCAATCAGCCCCAGCATTTT. Amino acid sequence: CASSPGGQFNQPQHF.

The chain recombines TRBV15 with TRBJ1-6, with TRBD1 as a possible D gene (6 bases). CDR3 size: 16 residues. The germline V gene encodes CDR1 LNHNV and CDR2 YYDKDF (reference sequence). V dropped 3 bases and J dropped 0 bases, with 9 bases sitting between them. CDR3 in DNA: TGTGCCACCAGCAGTGGACAGAGCTCCTATAATTCACCCCTCCACTTT. This encodes CATSSGQSSYNSPLHF.

The chain combines TRBV28 with TRBJ1-2; D gene ambiguous. Trimming took off 3 bases at V and 3 bases at J, with 5 bases between the two ends. CDR1 and CDR2 from the germline V gene are MDHEN and SYDVKM. The CDR3 has 12 residues. The CDR3 bases are TGTGCCAGCAGTTTGGCGGACTATGGCTACACCTTC. This gives the protein CASSLADYGYTF.

The gene calls are TRBV30 and TRBJ2-5; D is possibly TRBD2 (6 bases). The V and J ends lost 0 bases and 2 bases respectively, with 13 bases between them. CDR3 length equals 15 residues. The germline V gene has CDR1 GTSNPN and CDR2 SVGIG (reference sequence). CDR3 region: CAWSVPYGGQETQYF. Written as DNA, the CDR3 is TGTGCCTGGAGTGTACCCTACGGGGGACAAGAGACCCAGTACTTC.

This chain links TRBV12-5 with TRBJ2-3; the match to TRBD2 covers 11 bases. Germline-derived CDR1 and CDR2 are LGHNT and FRNRAP. V lost 0 bases and J lost 1; bases outside the gene matches: 3. This CDR3 spans 17 amino acids. CDR3 nucleotides: TGTGCTAGTGGTTTGGTTTTAGCGGGAGGGGGCACAGATACGCAGTATTTT. It specifies CASGLVLAGGGTDTQYF.

The chain recombines TRBV4-1 with TRBJ2-1, with no clear D. Germline loops: CDR1 MGHRA, CDR2 YSYEKL. This CDR3 is built from 14 residues. Between the trimmed V and J ends, which lost 4 bases and 8 bases, there was a span of 15 bases. Written as DNA, the CDR3 is TGCGCCAGCAGCCTATCGGGCCTGCCCCATGAGCAGTTCTTC. Translation: CASSLSGLPHEQFF.

This chain uses TRBV14 with TRBJ1-1; D is possibly TRBD1 (6 bases). The CDR3 totals 13 residues. Trimming took off 0 bases at V and 9 bases at J, with 11 bases between the two ends. Germline values: CDR1 SGHDN, CDR2 FVKESK. CDR3 region: CASSQDGTGKAFF. CDR3 sequence (DNA): TGTGCCAGCAGCCAAGATGGTACAGGGAAAGCTTTCTTT.

Notes on this clone: The sample holds other DNA sequences that translate to the same CDR3. This chain connects TRBV11-2 to TRBJ2-4; 9 positions agree with TRBD1. V lost 5 bases, J lost 6 bases, and 17 bases stayed unmatched. The CDR3 contains 18 residues. CDR1 and CDR2 from the germline V gene are SGHAT and FQNNGV. CDR3 nucleotides: TGTGCCAGCAGCACGTTGAAGAGCCCCGGGACAGGGATAAACATTCAGTACTTC. Translated: CASSTLKSPGTGINIQYF.

The CDR3 nucleotides are TGCGCCAGCAGCCAGCCGGTGAGAGGGCCTGGCTACACCTTC. Encoded protein: CASSQPVRGPGYTF. V and J are TRBV4-3 and TRBJ1-2; D gene ambiguous. V was trimmed by 3 bases and J by 7 bases, leaving 15 bases between them. Germline CDR1 and CDR2: LGHNA and YSLEER. This CDR3 contains 14 residues.

V gene TRBV27 combines with J gene TRBJ1-5, with D possibly being TRBD1 (6 bases). V lost 6 bases and J 7 bases, leaving 22 bases between the germline ends. Germline CDR1 reads MNHEY; CDR2 reads SMNVEV (reference sequence). The CDR3 totals 16 residues. CDR3 in amino acids: CASSPALGAGTQPQHF. Written as DNA, the CDR3 is TGTGCCAGCAGCCCCGCCCTGGGGGCAGGGACCCAGCCCCAGCATTTT.

The chain has TRBV15 and TRBJ2-5, with no clear D. The CDR3 spans 12 residues. V was clipped by 0 bases and J by 4 bases, with 3 bases between them. Germline V gene data show CDR1 as LNHNV and CDR2 as YYDKDF (reference sequence). The CDR3 sequence is CATSRDRETQYF. CDR3 coding DNA: TGTGCCACCAGCAGAGATCGAGAGACCCAGTACTTC. Variable domain in full (rest from reference TRBV15 and TRBJ2-5): DAMVIQNPRYQVTQFGKPVTLSCSQTLNHNVMYWYQQKSSQAPKLLFHYYDKDFNNEADTPDNFQSRRPNTSFCFLDIRSPGLGDTAMYLCATSRDRETQYFGPGTRLLVL.

This clone was detected only once. The chain joins TRBV6-6 to TRBJ2-3, with D possibly being TRBD1 or TRBD2 (5 bases each). The CDR3 totals 16 residues. The V gene lost 6 bases and the J gene lost 1 base, with 17 bases spanning the gap. Germline-derived CDR1 and CDR2 are MNHNY and SVGAGI (reference sequence). The CDR3 loop reads CASSSYTGPGTDTQYF. The CDR3 DNA is TGTGCCAGCAGCTCTTACACGGGGCCTGGCACAGATACGCAGTATTTT.

The rearrangement links TRBV28 to TRBJ2-3; TRBD1 is a possible D gene (7 bases). The CDR3 has 16 amino acids. Looked up from germline, CDR1 is MDHEN and CDR2 is SYDVKM. With 0 bases removed from V and 3 bases from J, the gap between germline ends came to 13 bases. The CDR3 spells CASSLWGAGGTDTQYF. The CDR3 DNA follows: TGTGCCAGCAGTTTATGGGGGGCAGGGGGGACAGATACGCAGTATTTT.

The rearrangement links TRBV2 to TRBJ2-5; maybe TRBD2 (5 bases). This CDR3 has 12 residues. V lost 8 bases and J lost 1, with 8 bases in between. Per the germline V gene, CDR1 is SNHLY and CDR2 is FYNNEI. CDR3 residues: CASERAQETQYF. Written as DNA, the CDR3 is TGTGCCAGCGAGAGGGCCCAAGAGACCCAGTACTTC.

J is TRBJ1-2 and V is TRBV28; TRBD1 matches 9 bases. The V gene's germline CDR1 is MDHEN and CDR2 SYDVKM. This CDR3 region has 15 residues. The V and J ends lost 6 bases and 6 bases, in that order; junction bases with no gene match: 11. CDR3 sequence reads: CASSPLGQGRDGYTF. In nucleotides, the CDR3 is TGTGCCAGCAGCCCACTCGGACAGGGGAGGGATGGCTACACCTTC.

This chain joins TRBV6-1 and TRBJ2-2, with 8 bases identical to TRBD2. Germline CDR1 reads MNHNS; CDR2 reads SASEGT. The CDR3 runs to 16 residues. J lost 6 bases, V lost 1 base, and 7 bases had no gene match. CDR3 loop: CASSEVGGLGPGELFF. DNA for the CDR3: TGTGCCAGCAGTGAAGTCGGGGGACTAGGGCCCGGGGAGCTGTTTTTT.

The gene calls are TRBV28 and TRBJ1-5, with a possible D match to TRBD1 (5 bases). The CDR3 contains 13 residues. V shed 6 bases and J shed 7 bases, with 13 bases lying between them. Germline CDR1 MDHEN, CDR2 SYDVKM. The CDR3 DNA is TGTGCCAGCAGGTCGCGGGGGAGCCAGCCCCAGCATTTT. Amino acids: CASRSRGSQPQHF.

This chain connects TRBV28 to TRBJ2-2; 10 nucleotides agree with TRBD2. V dropped 6 bases and J dropped 0; count of bases not matched to a gene: 7. Germline assignment: CDR1 MDHEN and CDR2 SYDVKM. There are 17 residues in the CDR3. CDR3 amino acids: CASSFNSGGTNTGELFF. The CDR3, as DNA: TGTGCCAGCAGCTTCAATAGCGGGGGGACGAACACCGGGGAGCTGTTTTTT.

The chain joins TRBV5-1 to TRBJ2-7; tentatively, D is TRBD1 or TRBD2 (6 bases each). V was clipped by 2 bases and J by 3 bases, with 12 bases between them. CDR1 SGHRS and CDR2 YFSETQ come from the germline V gene. The length of the CDR3 is 14 residues. The CDR3 DNA reads TGCGCCAGCAGCTTTGGAGGGGGTAACTACGAGCAGTACTTC. Residues: CASSFGGGNYEQYF.

The V gene is TRBV4-3, the J gene TRBJ2-2, with a possible D match to TRBD2 (6 bases). Germline CDR1 and CDR2: LGHNA and YSLEER. This CDR3 has 17 residues. V was trimmed by 0 bases and J by 0 bases, leaving 11 bases between them. This CDR3 reads CASSQDTGAANTGELFF. CDR3 bases: TGCGCCAGCAGCCAAGATACGGGAGCTGCGAACACCGGGGAGCTGTTTTTT.

V is TRBV13 and J is TRBJ2-4; a weak D match, TRBD1 (6 bases). This CDR3 spans 14 amino acids. Trimming left V 4 bases short and J 1 base short, with 8 bases between. Per germline, CDR1 PRHDT and CDR2 FYEKMQ (reference sequence). The CDR3 sequence: CASSSQGAKNIQYF. DNA for the CDR3: TGTGCCAGCAGCTCCCAGGGGGCCAAAAACATTCAGTACTTC.

This clone turned up a few times. The chain employs TRBV28 and TRBJ2-7; 8 nucleotides agree with TRBD2. This CDR3 has 15 residues. Germline-derived CDR1 and CDR2 are MDHEN and SYDVKM. J gave up 0 bases and V 8 bases, and 9 bases lay outside the gene matches. The CDR3 sequence: CASVKGAGASYEQYF. CDR3 nucleotide sequence: TGTGCCAGCGTCAAGGGAGCGGGGGCCTCCTACGAGCAGTACTTC.

This chain links TRBV5-1 with TRBJ1-6; unclear D gene. The CDR3 totals 14 residues. Germline CDR1 reads SGHRS; CDR2 reads YFSETQ. Trimming shortened V by 4 bases and J by 13 bases, and 18 bases separated the two germline ends. The CDR3 is CASSTDSRPGPLHF. The CDR3 DNA reads as TGCGCCAGCAGCACCGACTCCCGTCCCGGCCCCCTCCACTTT.

J is TRBJ2-5 and V is TRBV7-8, with no clear D. Trimming left V 1 base short and J 3 bases short, with 15 bases between. Germline V CDR1 and CDR2: SGHVS, FQNEAQ. There are 16 residues in the CDR3. The CDR3 spells CASSLEPNSWEETQYF. CDR3 nucleotide sequence: TGTGCCAGCAGCTTAGAACCGAACTCGTGGGAAGAGACCCAGTACTTC.

The chain recombines TRBV11-3 with TRBJ2-7, with 11 nucleotides matching TRBD1. Germline-derived CDR1 and CDR2 are SGHNT and YENEEA. Trimming took 3 bases from V and 5 from J; bases not matched to a gene: 6. This CDR3 spans 15 amino acids. The CDR3 region is CASSLGGQGVHEQYF. CDR3 in DNA: TGTGCCAGCAGCTTGGGGGGACAGGGGGTCCACGAGCAGTACTTC.